This T cell receptor (beta chain) was identified during a study of blood T cell repertoires in COVID-19. On the study more broadly: Material from acute and convalescent COVID-19 was sourced from the United States, Italy and Spain. The analysed material was cDNA or gDNA that came from T cells, B-cell-depleted T cells, or PBMCs.

Per the original data handling: Nucleated cell number was recorded as an estimate derived from reference gene primer amplification. This table comes from immunoSEQ multiplex PCR, and its TCRdb copy is limited to in-frame clones, with some not included. The V and J calls and clone size come from that table; D and trimming were worked out from the DNA. Here the sample spans 150,000 to 200,000 clones, roughly 73% being singletons. Germline lookup yields CDR1 DFQATT and CDR2 SNEGSKA (reference sequence). This CDR3 is 11 amino acids long. Trimming cost V 3 bases and J 4 bases, with 7 bases left between them.

V and J are TRBV20-1 and TRBJ2-7; D gene uncertain. The TCR sequence derives from a woman older than 75 with active or convalescent COVID-19. Sequencing was performed on peripheral blood. The CDR3: CSASGQYEQYF. As DNA, the CDR3 is TGCAGTGCTAGTGGCCAGTACGAGCAGTACTTC.